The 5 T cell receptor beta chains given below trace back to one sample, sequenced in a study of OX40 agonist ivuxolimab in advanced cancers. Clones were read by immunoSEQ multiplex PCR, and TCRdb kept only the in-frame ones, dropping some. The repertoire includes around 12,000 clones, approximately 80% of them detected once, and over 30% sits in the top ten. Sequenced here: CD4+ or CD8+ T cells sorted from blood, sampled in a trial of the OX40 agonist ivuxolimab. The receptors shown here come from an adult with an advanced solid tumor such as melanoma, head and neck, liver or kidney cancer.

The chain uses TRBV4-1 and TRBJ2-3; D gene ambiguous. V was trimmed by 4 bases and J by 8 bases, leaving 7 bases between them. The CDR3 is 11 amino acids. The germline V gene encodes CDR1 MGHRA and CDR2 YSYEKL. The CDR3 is CASSRFATQYF. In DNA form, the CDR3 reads TGCGCCAGCAGCCGATTCGCTACGCAGTATTTT.

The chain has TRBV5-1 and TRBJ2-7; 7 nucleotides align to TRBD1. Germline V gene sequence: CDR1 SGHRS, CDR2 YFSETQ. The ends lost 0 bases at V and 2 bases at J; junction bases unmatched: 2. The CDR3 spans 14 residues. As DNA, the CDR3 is TGCGCCAGCAGCTTGGCCGGGACAGCCTACGAGCAGTACTTC. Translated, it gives CASSLAGTAYEQYF.

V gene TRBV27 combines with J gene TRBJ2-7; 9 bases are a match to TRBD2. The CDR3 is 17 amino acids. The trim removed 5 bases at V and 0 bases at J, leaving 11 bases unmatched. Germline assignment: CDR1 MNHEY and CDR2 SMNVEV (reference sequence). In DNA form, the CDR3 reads TGTGCCAGCAGTCCTATAGCGGGAGAGCCGAGCTCCTACGAGCAGTACTTC. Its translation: CASSPIAGEPSSYEQYF.

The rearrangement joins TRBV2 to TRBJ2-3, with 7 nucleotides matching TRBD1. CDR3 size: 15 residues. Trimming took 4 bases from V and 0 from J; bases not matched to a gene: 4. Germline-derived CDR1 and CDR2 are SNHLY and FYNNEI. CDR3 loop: CASSAGGASTDTQYF. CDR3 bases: TGTGCCAGCAGTGCAGGGGGTGCGAGCACAGATACGCAGTATTTT.

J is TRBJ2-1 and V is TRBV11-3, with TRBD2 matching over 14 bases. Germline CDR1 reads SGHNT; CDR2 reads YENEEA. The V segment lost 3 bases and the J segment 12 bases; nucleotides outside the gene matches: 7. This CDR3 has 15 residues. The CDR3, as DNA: TGTGCCAGCAGCTTTACCGGGACTAGCGGGAGAGGGCAGTTCTTC. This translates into CASSFTGTSGRGQFF.